This T cell receptor (beta chain) is drawn from a study of identical twins. Study conclusions and caveats: Fewer insertions characterized abundant cord blood beta clonotypes, whereas memory repertoires showed none. Analyses of zero insertions could be partly confounded by invariant MAIT and iNKT cells. Among monozygotic twins, out-of-frame TCR alpha sharing exceeded what models predicted. Its conclusions, products of cross-sectional statistical analysis, did not come from following the same donors.

Trimming took 3 bases from V and 3 from J, leaving 12 bases between them. This CDR3 contains 15 residues. In germline, CDR1 is SGHTA, CDR2 FQGTGA. TCRdb passed the 5' RACE reads through MiXCR, listing each CDR3 protein once. The sample has more than 350,000 distinct CDR3 sequences; 9% to 10% are singletons. There are many counts of this clonotype. Its target is not known. Sequenced input: naive T cells sorted from blood. The TCR originated in a woman between 50 and 59 years old in good health. This chain links TRBV7-3 with TRBJ2-1; no reliable D call. CDR3 bases: TGTGCCAGCAGCTTGAACCCTCCCTTCTACAATGAGCAGTTCTTC. This sequence encodes CASSLNPPFYNEQFF.